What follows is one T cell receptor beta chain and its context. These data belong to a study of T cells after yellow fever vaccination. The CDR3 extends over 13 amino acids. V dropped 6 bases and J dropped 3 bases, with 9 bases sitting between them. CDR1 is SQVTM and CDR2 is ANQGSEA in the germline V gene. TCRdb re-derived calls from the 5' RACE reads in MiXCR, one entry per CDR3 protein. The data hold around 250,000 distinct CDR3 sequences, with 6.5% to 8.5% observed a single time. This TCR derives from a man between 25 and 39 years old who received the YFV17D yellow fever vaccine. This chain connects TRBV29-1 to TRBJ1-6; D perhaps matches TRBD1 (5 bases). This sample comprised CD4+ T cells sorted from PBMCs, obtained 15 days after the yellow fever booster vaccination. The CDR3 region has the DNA TGCAGCGTGGGGACGGACTATAATTCACCCCTCCACTTT. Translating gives CSVGTDYNSPLHF.